This T cell receptor (beta chain) was recorded in a study of CD8 T cells in ankylosing spondylitis. General observations from the study: A motif of fewer than ten highly homologous TCR beta variants was seen as apparently characteristic of ankylosing spondylitis blood.

The CDR3 runs 15 residues. The germline V gene has CDR1 SGHAT and CDR2 FQNNGV. With 8 bases clipped from V and 9 bases from J, the junction kept 15 bases outside the gene matches. TCRdb ran MiXCR on the 5' RACE reads and lists one entry per CDR3 protein. The table shows about 500,000 distinct CDR3 sequences, with more than 9.5% occurring only once. Concerning this clonotype itself: Its target is not known.

Sequencing input: blood, either unsorted or a sorted T cell fraction (not recorded which). The receptor's source is a male donor with ankylosing spondylitis. The J gene is TRBJ2-1, the V gene TRBV11-2, with TRBD2 identical over 8 bases. The CDR3 here is CASGPRGLGWGEQFF. The CDR3 nucleotides read TGTGCCAGCGGCCCTCGGGGACTAGGGTGGGGTGAGCAGTTCTTC.